This TCR beta chain was identified in a study of shared clonotypes between healthy human individuals. V shed 6 bases and J shed 4 bases, with 13 bases lying between them. Germline V gene data show CDR1 as MNHEY and CDR2 as SVGAGI. This CDR3 region has 14 residues. Using immunoSEQ multiplex PCR, the repertoire was profiled, and TCRdb retains in-frame clones only, with some absent. The sample contains more than 2 million clones, nearly 97% of which appear only once. The sequenced material came from naive CD4+ T cells sorted from blood. Subset of the sample: CD45RA+ positively selected. This sequence was found in a man in his late teens or twenties in good health. The chain uses TRBV6-5 and TRBJ2-1; weak D call: TRBD2 (6 bases). CDR3 loop: CASSPGDFYNEQFF. The CDR3 nucleotides are TGTGCCAGCAGCCCCGGGGACTTTTACAATGAGCAGTTCTTC.